The 17 T cell receptor beta chains reported below all come from one sample, sequenced in a study of T cell responses to AZD1222 COVID-19 vaccine. The method was immunoSEQ multiplex PCR; TCRdb's version includes in-frame clones alone and lacks a portion of them. Counted here are more than 150,000 clones, over 90% occurring once; the ten biggest clones make up 1.5%. The sample consisted of peripheral blood, taken 28 days after the second AZD1222 dose. The receptors here all came from an adult who received the AZD1222 COVID-19 vaccine.

As DNA, the CDR3 is TGTGCCAGCAGCCCGGGAAAGACAGGTTATAGCAATCAGCCCCAGCATTTT. Protein sequence: CASSPGKTGYSNQPQHF. This chain connects TRBV7-8 to TRBJ1-5; D perhaps matches TRBD1 (6 bases). Germline assignment: CDR1 SGHVS and CDR2 FQNEAQ. There are 17 residues in the CDR3. The germline V and J ends were trimmed by 5 bases and 0 bases, with 17 bases remaining between them.

The chain employs TRBV29-1 and TRBJ1-2; D might be TRBD1 (5 bases). This CDR3 is 12 amino acids long. Germline CDR1 reads SQVTM; CDR2 reads ANQGSEA. V was pared by 2 bases and J by 4 bases, with 8 bases between. In DNA, the CDR3 is TGCAGCGTTGAACGACAGTCCTATGGCTACACCTTC. It yields the protein CSVERQSYGYTF.

V and J are TRBV6-5 and TRBJ1-1, with D perhaps matching TRBD1 (5 bases). Germline assignment: CDR1 MNHEY and CDR2 SVGAGI. V lost 10 bases to trimming and J lost 7 bases, with 13 bases between them. There are 11 residues in the CDR3. CDR3 coding DNA: TGTGCCACTTCGTCAGGGATTGAAGCTTTCTTT. This translates into CATSSGIEAFF.

The V call is TRBV29-1, the J call TRBJ2-2; D is possibly TRBD1 or TRBD2 (6 bases each). Trimming pared 5 bases from V and 6 bases from J, leaving 16 bases between. The CDR3 covers 14 residues. Germline lookup yields CDR1 SQVTM and CDR2 ANQGSEA. For the CDR3, the DNA is TGCAGCGTTAGTTGGGGGCGGGGAGCCGGGGAGCTGTTTTTT. Translated: CSVSWGRGAGELFF.

J is TRBJ2-7 and V is TRBV14; no clear D gene. The germline CDR1 and CDR2 sequences are SGHDN and FVKESK. The CDR3 covers 15 residues. Trimming took 0 bases from V and 2 from J, leaving 11 bases between them. This CDR3 is CASSQDWFGPYEQYF. The CDR3 nucleotides are TGTGCCAGCAGCCAAGATTGGTTTGGCCCCTACGAGCAGTACTTC.

The chain carries TRBV2 and TRBJ1-1; D might be TRBD1 (6 bases). V was cut by 5 bases and J by 2 bases, with 12 bases left in between. This CDR3 has 14 amino acids. Germline loops: CDR1 SNHLY, CDR2 FYNNEI. In DNA form, the CDR3 reads TGTGCCAGCAGTTATCTACAGGGCAACACTGAAGCTTTCTTT. It translates to CASSYLQGNTEAFF.

The chain has TRBV7-9 and TRBJ2-1; D is unclear. From germline, CDR1 is SEHNR and CDR2 FQNEAQ (reference sequence). The CDR3 runs 12 residues. The V gene lost 7 bases and the J gene lost 6 bases, with 10 bases spanning the gap. The CDR3 nucleotides read TGTGCCAGCAATCGCGAACTCAATGAGCAGTTCTTC. It translates to CASNRELNEQFF.

V gene TRBV7-6 combines with J gene TRBJ2-7, with TRBD1 identical over 9 bases. The CDR3 runs to 16 residues. Looked up from germline, CDR1 is SGHVS and CDR2 is FNYEAQ. The J segment lost 1 base and the V segment lost 2 bases, leaving 6 bases of the junction unmatched. Written as DNA, the CDR3 is TGTGCCAGCAGCTTATATACAGGGACAGGGTCCTACGAGCAGTACTTC. Encoded protein: CASSLYTGTGSYEQYF.

The V and J genes are TRBV19 and TRBJ1-2; 9 bases agree with TRBD1. V dropped 5 bases and J dropped 4; count of bases not matched to a gene: 5. There are 14 residues in the CDR3. Germline V gene data show CDR1 as LNHDA and CDR2 as SQIVND (reference sequence). The CDR3 DNA sequence: TGTGCCAGTAGTCGGGACAGGGCTTCCTATGGCTACACCTTC. The encoded protein is CASSRDRASYGYTF.

The chain couples TRBV19 to TRBJ1-5, with D unclear. The CDR3 covers 15 residues. CDR1 is LNHDA and CDR2 is SQIVND in the germline V gene (reference sequence). Trimming took 3 bases from V and 0 from J, leaving 9 bases between them. CDR3 coding DNA: TGTGCCAGTAGTATGTGGCAAGCTAGCAATCAGCCCCAGCATTTT. It specifies CASSMWQASNQPQHF.

The chain recombines TRBV5-6 with TRBJ2-1; a weak D match, TRBD2 (5 bases). This CDR3 region has 14 residues. V lost 7 bases to trimming and J lost 0 bases, with 11 bases between them. The germline V gene encodes CDR1 SGHDT and CDR2 YYEEEE. CDR3 region: CASRPSSSYNEQFF. The CDR3 DNA reads TGTGCCAGCCGACCTAGCAGCTCCTACAATGAGCAGTTCTTC. The full variable domain, completed using reference TRBV5-6 and TRBJ2-1, is DAGVTQSPTHLIKTRGQQVTLRCSPKSGHDTVSWYQQALGQGPQFIFQYYEEEERQRGNFPDRFSGHQFPNYSSELNVNALLLGDSALYLCASRPSSSYNEQFFGPGTRLTVL.

The chain has TRBV30 and TRBJ2-1; D not resolved. V was trimmed by 8 bases and J by 10 bases, leaving 15 bases between them. The CDR3 is 11 amino acids. CDR1 GTSNPN and CDR2 SVGIG come from the germline V gene (reference sequence). CDR3 sequence (DNA): TGTGCCCTTGGGCTAGGGCTGGAGCAGTTCTTC. Residues: CALGLGLEQFF.

This rearrangement joins TRBV4-1 to TRBJ1-2; 7 bases are a match to TRBD1. The CDR3 has 17 residues. Per germline, CDR1 MGHRA and CDR2 YSYEKL. V lost 2 bases, J lost 0 bases, and 9 bases stayed unmatched. This chain's CDR3 is CASSQPLYRGSNYGYTF. The CDR3 DNA reads as TGCGCCAGCAGCCAACCCTTATACAGGGGCTCTAACTATGGCTACACCTTC.

The chain carries TRBV19 and TRBJ1-6; TRBD1 agrees at 7 bases. Unmatched junction bases numbered 8, after V lost 3 bases and J lost 9 bases. The CDR3 is made up of 15 amino acids. The germline CDR1 and CDR2 sequences are LNHDA and SQIVND (reference sequence). Here the CDR3 DNA reads TGTGCCAGTAGTATTCGGACAGGAGGGCTTTCACCCCTCCACTTT. Its translation is CASSIRTGGLSPLHF.

With respect to this clone: Additional DNA sequences in this sample encode the identical CDR3. The gene calls are TRBV6-5 and TRBJ1-2; D unresolved. The CDR3 is made up of 13 amino acids. CDR1 and CDR2 from the germline V gene are MNHEY and SVGAGI. Trimming removed 0 bases from V and 4 bases from J, with 6 bases in between. CDR3 protein: CASSYSGTYGYTF. In nucleotides, the CDR3 is TGTGCCAGCAGTTACTCGGGTACCTATGGCTACACCTTC.

The chain employs TRBV9 and TRBJ1-1, with 11 positions matching TRBD1. This CDR3 has 17 residues. The trim removed 0 bases at V and 1 base at J, leaving 5 bases unmatched. Germline CDR1 reads SGDLS; CDR2 reads YYNGEE. CDR3 protein: CASSVAGQGVRNTEAFF. CDR3 nucleotides: TGTGCCAGCAGCGTAGCGGGACAGGGGGTCAGGAACACTGAAGCTTTCTTT.

With regard to this clone: The sample carries other DNA sequences with the same CDR3. This chain joins TRBV7-6 and TRBJ2-5; a weak D match, TRBD2 (6 bases). The CDR3 runs to 13 residues. Germline V lookup: CDR1 SGHVS, CDR2 FNYEAQ. Trimming removed 5 bases at V and 2 bases at J, with 9 bases between. CDR3 bases: TGTGCCAGCAGCCTGGGACTTCAAGAGACCCAGTACTTC. Translation gives CASSLGLQETQYF.